The 20 T cell receptor beta chains below come from one sample, sequenced in a study of CD8+CD57+ T cells in acquired aplastic anemia. Profiling of TCR beta VDJ combinations and CDR3 sequences used genomic DNA as template. TCRdb reprocessed the reads via MiXCR and lists one record per CDR3 protein. The sample includes 260,000 or so distinct CDR3 sequences, roughly 82% seen only once; the top ten take 40% to 55%. Only patients with CD8+CD57+ cell expansion on flow cytometry were chosen for sequencing. The specimen sequenced was sorted CD4+, CD8+, or CD8+CD57+ T cells (not recorded which) from PBMCs. These receptors were obtained from a human donor with aplastic anemia.

This chain connects TRBV7-8 to TRBJ1-1, with no clear D. The CDR3 has 15 residues. V was pared by 1 base and J by 13 bases, with 22 bases between. The germline V gene encodes CDR1 SGHVS and CDR2 FQNEAQ. The CDR3 reads CASSLERRGDTQDFF. The CDR3 nucleotides are TGTGCCAGCAGCTTAGAGCGAAGAGGCGATACGCAGGATTTCTTT.

The sample holds one count of this clonotype. The gene calls are TRBV25-1 and TRBJ2-7, with D unresolved. Germline V gives CDR1 MGHDK, CDR2 SYGVNS. The CDR3 covers 13 residues. The V end lost 1 base, the J end lost 2 bases, and 6 bases lay between the germline ends. The CDR3 region has the DNA TGTGCCAGCAGTGAATTTGTGACCTACGAGCAGTACGTC. Amino acids: CASSEFVTYEQYV.

This clonotype was counted only a few times. The limits of the CDR3 on the DNA are not certain, so only TCRdb's listed CDR3 is given. The chain recombines TRBV7-9 with TRBJ2-3; the table's TRBD1 call for D was not verified on the DNA. In germline, CDR1 is SEHNR, CDR2 FQNEAQ (reference sequence). The CDR3 totals 14 residues, both ends included. The CDR3 sequence is CASSLAPGELFFDF.

This rearrangement joins TRBV20-1 to TRBJ2-7, with 11 bases matching TRBD2. The DNA end favors TRBJ2-1, so the J call may be wrong. The CDR3 covers 15 residues. The germline CDR1 and CDR2 sequences are DFQATT and SNEGSKA (reference sequence). Here the CDR3 DNA reads TGCAGTGCTGTCCTACTAGCGGGGGCCTTGAATGAGCAGTTCTTC. Protein: CSAVLLAGALNEQFF.

A remark on this clonotype: Because it lacks the conserved phenylalanine or tryptophan at the end, this CDR3 is likely a read error. It is unclear where the CDR3 begins or ends on the DNA, so no DNA is shown, and the CDR3 is as TCRdb lists it. The J gene is TRBJ2-4, the V gene TRBV7-2; the table's TRBD1 call for D was not verified on the DNA. CDR1 is SGHTA, CDR2 FQGNSA, per germline. A total of 12 residues make up the CDR3, ends included. CDR3: CASGGTGNADYV.

In regard to this clonotype: It is unclear where the CDR3 begins or ends on the DNA, so no DNA is shown, and the CDR3 is as TCRdb lists it. V usage is TRBV2 and J usage is TRBJ1-6. Germline values: CDR1 SNHLY, CDR2 FYNNEI. The CDR3 totals 16 residues, both ends included. CDR3 loop: CASSWGEGANNSPLYF.

The chain links TRBV5-6 to TRBJ1-5; D remains unclear. V dropped 4 bases and J dropped 2 bases, with 13 bases sitting between them. CDR3 length equals 15 residues. Germline CDR1 SGHDT, CDR2 YYEEEE. The CDR3 nucleotides read TGTGCCAGCAGCCTGGAGAGGGTAGGCAATCAGCCCCAGCATTTT. Its protein is CASSLERVGNQPQHF.

Regarding this clonotype: The junction departs from the called germline gene at one end, perhaps through a read error. The J gene is TRBJ2-3, the V gene TRBV7-2, with D perhaps matching TRBD1 (5 bases). CDR1 is SGHTA and CDR2 is FQGNSA in the germline V gene. There are 14 residues in the CDR3. Written as DNA, the CDR3 is TGTGCCAGCAGTTACGGCCCGGTGGGGCAGATACGCAATTTT. Translating it yields CASSYGPVGQIRNF. Based on the CDR3 plus reference TRBV7-2 and TRBJ2-3, the full variable domain is GAGVSQSPSNKVTEKGKDVELRCDPISGHTALYWYRQSLGQGLEFLIYFQGNSAPDKSGLPSDRFSAERTGGSVSTLTIQRTQQEDSAVYLCASSYGPVGQIRNFGPGTRLTVL.

A note on this clonotype: Relative to the germline gene, one junction end is altered; a read error may explain this. The chain carries TRBV7-8 and TRBJ2-5; TRBD1 aligns across 7 bases. This CDR3 has 14 amino acids. Germline CDR1 is SGHVS and CDR2 is FQNEAQ. The CDR3 coding sequence is TGTGCCAGCAGCTTTCGTCCAGAGGGGACAGCCCTTTCCTTC. Amino acid sequence: CASSFRPEGTALSF.

Regarding this clonotype: One junction end does not reproduce the germline sequence, and a read error may be involved. The chain employs TRBV7-6 and TRBJ2-3; tentatively, D is TRBD2 (5 bases). Per germline, CDR1 SGHVS and CDR2 FNYEAQ. The CDR3 runs to 13 residues. The CDR3 bases are TGTGCCAGCACCCCCGGTGTAAACAACGGGGAGCTGTTT. It is translated as CASTPGVNNGELF.

This chain links TRBV7-9 with TRBJ2-1; 8 positions match TRBD2. The germline CDR1 and CDR2 sequences are SEHNR and FQNEAQ (reference sequence). Germline trimming cut 5 bases from V and 7 bases from J; bases unmatched to any gene: 13. This CDR3 has 16 amino acids. CDR3 protein: CASSLEGSGGKNEQFF. The CDR3 bases are TGTGCCAGCAGCCTTGAGGGAAGCGGGGGAAAAAATGAGCAGTTCTTC.

The chain carries TRBV9 and TRBJ2-1, with D tentatively TRBD2 (6 bases). This CDR3 is 16 amino acids long. CDR1 and CDR2 (germline): SGDLS, YYNGEE. The V gene lost 4 bases and the J gene lost 8 bases, with 22 bases spanning the gap. The CDR3 DNA reads TGTGCCAGCAGCTTACAAGGTAGCGGAGAGAGCGATGAGCAGTTCTTC. As protein: CASSLQGSGESDEQFF. The whole variable domain, remainder taken from reference TRBV9 and TRBJ2-1, is DSGVTQTPKHLITATGQRVTLRCSPRSGDLSVYWYQQSLDQGLQFLIQYYNGEERAKGNILERFSAQQFPDLHSELNLSSLELGDSALYFCASSLQGSGESDEQFFGPGTRLTVL.

Concerning this clonotype itself: Since a much larger clone is just one base distant, this may be a read error. The rearrangement uses TRBV7-9 and TRBJ2-3; 7 bases are shared with TRBD1. Per the germline V gene, CDR1 is SEHNR and CDR2 is FQNEAQ (reference sequence). The length of the CDR3 is 14 residues. The DNA for the CDR3 is TGTGCCAGCAGCTTAGCTCTGACAGGGAACACTGAAGATTTT. Protein product: CASSLALTGNTEDF.

This chain links TRBV7-3 with TRBJ2-7; D is perhaps TRBD1 (7 bases). CDR3 size: 16 residues. The germline CDR1 and CDR2 sequences are SGHTA and FQGTGA. V gave up 5 bases and J gave up 1 base, with 18 bases separating them. The CDR3 protein is CASSRGGTALSYEQYV. CDR3 DNA sequence: TGTGCCAGCAGCCGAGGGGGGACAGCCCTTTCCTACGAGCAGTACGTC.

This clonotype was observed once. The J gene is TRBJ1-1, the V gene TRBV7-3; 8 nucleotides agree with TRBD1. Germline lookup yields CDR1 SGHTA and CDR2 FQGTGA. The CDR3 loop spans 15 amino acids. J lost 14 bases, V lost 5 bases, and 19 bases had no gene match. CDR3 DNA: TGTGCCAGCAGCCTAGGTCGGACAGGGAATACTGCAGCCTTCTTT. This sequence encodes CASSLGRTGNTAAFF. Using reference TRBV7-3 and TRBJ1-1 for the parts outside the CDR3, the full variable domain is GAGVSQTPSNKVTEKGKYVELRCDPISGHTALYWYRQSLGQGPEFLIYFQGTGAADDSGLPNDRFFAVRPEGSVSTLKIQRTERGDSAVYLCASSLGRTGNTAAFFGQGTRLTVV.

The chain couples TRBV7-9 to TRBJ2-7; D is undetermined. V was pared by 4 bases and J by 7 bases, with 23 bases between. In germline, CDR1 is SEHNR, CDR2 FQNEAQ (reference sequence). This CDR3 is built from 16 residues. CDR3 sequence: CASSSPGPADLEEQYV. CDR3 in DNA: TGTGCCAGCAGCTCACCCGGACCGGCTGACCTGGAAGAGCAGTACGTC.

The chain links TRBV2 to TRBJ1-2; no reliable D call. V was cut by 6 bases and J by 9 bases, with 17 bases left in between. The CDR3 spans 13 residues. The germline V gene encodes CDR1 SNHLY and CDR2 FYNNEI. The CDR3 DNA is TGTGCCAGCAGGTCTTTGACGGGAGATAGCTACACCTTC. Translation gives CASRSLTGDSYTF.

This clonotype was found a few times. The chain links TRBV29-1 to TRBJ1-1, with TRBD1 identical over 11 bases. The germline V gene encodes CDR1 SQVTM and CDR2 ANQGSEA. After removal of 5 bases from V and 4 bases from J, the junction contained 6 bases not matched to a gene. CDR3 length: 14 residues. The CDR3 nucleotides read TGCAGCGTTTCCGCCGGGACAGGGGGCACTGAAGCTTTCTTT. Protein product: CSVSAGTGGTEAFF. Filled out from reference TRBV29-1 and TRBJ1-1, the complete variable domain reads SAVISQKPSRDICQRGTSLTIQCQVDSQVTMMFWYRQQPGQSLTLIATANQGSEATYESGFVIDKFPISRPNLTFSTLTVSNMSPEDSSIYLCSVSAGTGGTEAFFGQGTRLTVV.

The V and J genes are TRBV7-3 and TRBJ2-5; 9 nucleotides align to TRBD2. The end of the DNA is better explained by TRBJ2-1, so the J call may be wrong. CDR3 length: 15 amino acids. CDR1 is SGHTA, CDR2 FQGTGA, per germline. CDR3 in DNA: TGTGCCAGCAGTTCTAGCGGGACTTGGGGAGTGTCCCAGTTCTTC. It encodes CASSSSGTWGVSQFF.

The chain recombines TRBV11-3 with TRBJ2-7, with 7 positions matching TRBD1. CDR3 length: 18 residues. The V segment lost 1 base and the J segment 1 base; nucleotides outside the gene matches: 13. The germline V gene has CDR1 SGHNT and CDR2 YENEEA. This CDR3 is CASSLGGQGTALSYEQYV. CDR3 sequence (DNA): TGTGCCAGCAGCTTAGGGGGGCAAGGGACAGCCCTTTCCTACGAGCAGTACGTC.